This T cell receptor beta chain was profiled in a study of OX40 agonist ivuxolimab in advanced cancers. This CDR3 spans 16 amino acids. V was clipped by 0 bases and J by 6 bases, with 19 bases between them. Per germline, CDR1 SGHDT and CDR2 YYEEEE. Repertoires were generated with immunoSEQ multiplex PCR, while TCRdb's copy carries only in-frame clones and drops some. The sample holds around 66,000 clones, around 89% seen once. Study-wide results and caveats: CD8+ T cells (on average) carried more expanded clones than CD4+ T cells.

Prior autoimmune disease or systemic immunosuppression barred patients. Remarks on this clone: The antigen is undetermined.

Sequences were derived from CD4+ or CD8+ T cells sorted from blood, sampled in a trial of the OX40 agonist ivuxolimab. The V and J genes are TRBV5-6 and TRBJ2-7, with D maybe TRBD1 (6 bases). The TCR originated in an adult with an advanced solid tumor such as melanoma, head and neck, liver or kidney cancer. The CDR3 nucleotides are TGTGCCAGCAGCTTGGTGGGCCACAGGGAGATCTCCGAGCAGTACTTC. It specifies CASSLVGHREISEQYF.